These 12 T cell receptor beta chains were all obtained from the same sample, sequenced in a study of blood T cell repertoires in COVID-19 (dated by TCRdb to the early 2020s). Libraries were constructed by the immunoSEQ multiplex PCR assay. The table was pulled from immuneACCESS by TCRdb, which kept in-frame rearrangements only. Such tables lose some clones; where checked, under half of the loss comes from unresolved V genes, and the rest has no known cause. Across this sample there are about half a million clones, with roughly 88% seen only once. Of the sample, approximately 2.9% falls within the top ten clones. The sample comprised peripheral blood. These receptors originate from a human donor in a cohort sampled during active COVID-19.

CDR3: CASSMNQGAVDGYTF. CDR3 DNA sequence: TGTGCCAGCAGCATGAACCAGGGGGCTGTAGACGGCTACACCTTC. The chain recombines TRBV7-3 with TRBJ1-2; TRBD1 matches at 8 bases. The CDR3 covers 15 residues. J was trimmed by 8 bases and V by 5 bases; bases with no gene match: 13. CDR1 and CDR2 from the germline V gene are SGHTA and FQGTGA.

The V call is TRBV6-5, the J call TRBJ1-6; maybe TRBD1 (5 bases). Germline values: CDR1 MNHEY, CDR2 SVGAGI. The CDR3 has 15 amino acids. V lost 2 bases to trimming and J lost 10 bases, with 15 bases between them. CDR3 nucleotides: TGTGCCAGCAGTTACGGGGAGGGGCTACGCTCACCCCTCCACTTT. Residues: CASSYGEGLRSPLHF.

The rearrangement uses TRBV15 and TRBJ1-1; D is ambiguous. From germline, CDR1 is LNHNV and CDR2 YYDKDF (reference sequence). The V end was cut by 0 bases, the J end by 4 bases, with 12 bases between. The CDR3 runs 15 residues. The CDR3 region is CATSREPAAGTEAFF. DNA of the CDR3: TGTGCCACCAGCAGAGAACCAGCGGCCGGCACTGAAGCTTTCTTT.

The rearrangement links TRBV6-2 or TRBV6-3 to TRBJ2-3; perhaps TRBD2 as D (5 bases). Trimming cost V 6 bases and J 14 bases, with 21 bases left between them. This CDR3 contains 13 residues. Germline V gene lookup returns CDR1 MNHEY and CDR2 SVGEGT. As DNA, the CDR3 is TGTGCCAGCAGCCGGGCCGACCTTAAGGAGGTGTATTTT. Translation: CASSRADLKEVYF.

DNA for the CDR3: TGTGCCAGTAGTATTGACGGAGGGGCCGGGGAGCTGTTTTTT. Amino acids: CASSIDGGAGELFF. The gene calls are TRBV19 and TRBJ2-2; TRBD2 is a possible D gene (6 bases). Trimming removed 3 bases at V and 6 bases at J, with 11 bases between. Germline assignment: CDR1 LNHDA and CDR2 SQIVND (reference sequence). This CDR3 contains 14 residues.

This clone was seen a handful of times. This chain uses TRBV7-2 with TRBJ1-6; D may be TRBD1 (5 bases). The V gene's germline CDR1 is SGHTA and CDR2 FQGNSA. The CDR3 loop spans 16 amino acids. The V end was cut by 4 bases, the J end by 3 bases, with 13 bases between. The CDR3 bases are TGTGCCAGCAGCTCGGACAACCCCTTCTATAATTCACCCCTCCACTTT. This translates into CASSSDNPFYNSPLHF.

This clone has a single count. The chain combines TRBV11-2 with TRBJ2-7; 7 bases match TRBD1. The germline V gene encodes CDR1 SGHAT and CDR2 FQNNGV. The length of the CDR3 is 14 residues. The J segment lost 2 bases and the V segment lost 5 bases, leaving 6 bases of the junction unmatched. Written as DNA, the CDR3 is TGTGCCAGCAGCCCTACAGGACAGGCCTACGAGCAGTACTTC. Translated: CASSPTGQAYEQYF.

The chain carries TRBV7-2 and TRBJ2-1, with 10 bases aligning to TRBD2. V was pared by 4 bases and J by 4 bases, with 4 bases of the junction left unmatched. CDR3 length: 15 amino acids. Germline V CDR1 and CDR2: SGHTA, FQGNSA. Here the CDR3 reads CASSSTSGVYNEQFF. In DNA, the CDR3 is TGTGCCAGCAGCTCTACTAGCGGGGTTTACAATGAGCAGTTCTTC.

The chain is built from TRBV7-3 and TRBJ1-1, with 8 bases fitting TRBD1. The germline CDR1 and CDR2 sequences are SGHTA and FQGTGA. Losses at the gene ends were 3 bases for V and 3 bases for J; bases not matched to a gene: 3. This CDR3 spans 14 amino acids. Written as DNA, the CDR3 is TGTGCCAGCAGCTTTCAGGGGGCTGACACTGAAGCTTTCTTT. Protein: CASSFQGADTEAFF.

The chain links TRBV15 to TRBJ2-5; 15 positions agree with TRBD2. CDR3 length: 20 amino acids. V shed 1 base, J shed 5 bases, and the junction held 14 bases outside the gene matches. CDR1 and CDR2 from the germline V gene are LNHNV and YYDKDF (reference sequence). CDR3 amino acids: CATSRALGLAGGLSRETQYF. In nucleotides, the CDR3 is TGTGCCACCAGCAGAGCCTTGGGACTAGCGGGAGGCCTGTCGCGGGAGACCCAGTACTTC.

V is TRBV27 and J is TRBJ2-1; 7 nucleotides align to TRBD2. Losses at the gene ends were 4 bases for V and 1 base for J; bases not matched to a gene: 4. This CDR3 is built from 15 residues. The germline gives CDR1 MNHEY, CDR2 SMNVEV (reference sequence). The CDR3 sequence is CASSSMGGSYNEQFF. CDR3 bases: TGTGCCAGCAGTTCTATGGGGGGGTCCTACAATGAGCAGTTCTTC.

CDR3: CSGDRTGHYEQYF. CDR3 in DNA: TGCAGCGGGGATCGGACAGGGCACTACGAGCAGTACTTC. The chain joins TRBV29-1 to TRBJ2-7, with 8 nucleotides matching TRBD1. CDR3 length: 13 residues. The trim removed 7 bases at V and 3 bases at J, leaving 8 bases unmatched. Per the germline V gene, CDR1 is SQVTM and CDR2 is ANQGSEA.